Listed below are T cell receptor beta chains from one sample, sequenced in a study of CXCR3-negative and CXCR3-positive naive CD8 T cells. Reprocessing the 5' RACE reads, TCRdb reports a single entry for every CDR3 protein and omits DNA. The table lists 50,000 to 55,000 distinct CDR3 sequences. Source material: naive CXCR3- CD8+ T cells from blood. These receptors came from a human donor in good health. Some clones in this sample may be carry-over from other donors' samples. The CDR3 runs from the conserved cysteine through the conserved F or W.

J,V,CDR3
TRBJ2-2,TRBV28,CASSAGTGNTGELFF
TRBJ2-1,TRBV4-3,CASSQDGNRYNEQFF
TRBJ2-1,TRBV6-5,CASSYSGGNTIHNEQFF
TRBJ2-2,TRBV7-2,CASSPGAGTGELFF
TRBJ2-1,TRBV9,CASSVTADANEQFF
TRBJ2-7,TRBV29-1,CSVEDEVGYEQCF
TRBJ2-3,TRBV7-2,CASSGDAADTQYF
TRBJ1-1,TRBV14,CASSPFRQGFEAFF
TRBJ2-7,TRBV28,CASSTGQGVTYEQYF
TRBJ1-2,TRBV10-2,CASSESTGYYGYTF
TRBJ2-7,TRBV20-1,CSARNRGYEQYF
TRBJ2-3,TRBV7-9,CASSFSGRTDTQYF
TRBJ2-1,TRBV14,CASSQDQEASYNEQFF
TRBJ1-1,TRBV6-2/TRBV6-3,CASSGGAEYTEAFF
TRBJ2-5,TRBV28,CASSLTGGGETEYF
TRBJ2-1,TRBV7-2,CASSSRTSWYFF